This TCR beta chain was sequenced in a study of T cell changes during pregnancy in multiple sclerosis. This CDR3 comprises 15 residues. From germline, CDR1 is LNHDA and CDR2 SQIVND (reference sequence). Trimming cost V 7 bases and J 4 bases; bases outside gene matches: 11. This clone was recorded once. Profiling relied on immunoSEQ multiplex PCR, and the TCRdb table lists in-frame clones only, not all of them. The sample carries 78,000 or so clones, over 80% recorded once. The chain is built from TRBV19 and TRBJ2-7, with TRBD1 identical over 9 bases. Sequencing was performed on CD4+ T cells from peripheral blood mononuclear cells, taken before pregnancy. The sequence was obtained from a female donor with multiple sclerosis, enrolled in a pregnancy study. CDR3 coding DNA: TGTGCCAGTAACGGGGGACAGGGAATAGGTTACGAGCAGTACTTC. It codes for CASNGGQGIGYEQYF. Together with reference TRBV19 and TRBJ2-7, the CDR3 gives the full variable domain: DGGITQSPKYLFRKEGQNVTLSCEQNLNHDAMYWYRQDPGQGLRLIYYSQIVNDFQKGDIAEGYSVSREKKESFPLTVTSAQKNPTAFYLCASNGGQGIGYEQYFGPGTRLTVT.